Listed here are 3 T cell receptor beta chains from one sample, sequenced in a study of CD8 T cells in Susac syndrome. An input of about 0.5 to 1 ug of RNA was subjected to reverse transcription using random hexamers. TCRdb used MiXCR to reprocess the immunoSEQ multiplex PCR reads, holding one entry per CDR3 protein. The sample has some 240,000 distinct CDR3 sequences; around 96% are singletons. The sequenced sample consisted of CD4+ T cells from PBMCs. These receptor sequences come from a human donor with Susac syndrome.

The rearrangement uses TRBV27 and TRBJ2-1; 11 nucleotides align to TRBD2. Germline V gene sequence: CDR1 MNHEY, CDR2 SMNVEV (reference sequence). V shed 4 bases, J shed 3 bases, and the junction held 11 bases outside the gene matches. This CDR3 is built from 18 residues. The chain's CDR3 is CASSSHSGRARVYNEQFF. Written as DNA, the CDR3 is TGTGCCAGCAGTTCCCATAGCGGGAGGGCCCGGGTCTACAATGAGCAGTTCTTC.

The chain recombines TRBV18 with TRBJ1-2; tentatively, D is TRBD1 (5 bases). This CDR3 has 14 residues. CDR1 KGHSH and CDR2 LQKENI come from the germline V gene. V was cut by 2 bases and J by 6 bases, with 13 bases left in between. The CDR3 coding sequence is TGTGCCAGCTCACCAAATGACAGTCTAAATGGCTACACCTTC. Its translation: CASSPNDSLNGYTF.

The chain recombines TRBV7-9 with TRBJ2-5; D is perhaps TRBD1 or TRBD2 (5 bases each). Germline CDR1 is SEHNR and CDR2 is FQNEAQ (reference sequence). Trimming shortened V by 3 bases and J by 4 bases, and 21 bases separated the two germline ends. The CDR3 covers 17 residues. The CDR3 loop reads CASSFPIEQERGETQYF. CDR3 nucleotide sequence: TGTGCCAGCAGCTTTCCAATAGAGCAGGAGAGGGGAGAGACCCAGTACTTC.